What follows are 13 T cell receptor beta chains derived from one specimen sequenced in a study of CD4 T cells in relation to SARS-CoV-2 and coronaviruses. CD4+ T cells from unexposed donors were obtained before the COVID-19 pandemic (2011-2018). CD4+ T cells were isolated from the cells after roughly 11 days of culture. Generated by immunoSEQ multiplex PCR, the TCRdb table keeps only in-frame clones and is missing some. The table has some 30,000 clones, over 65% seen once. These receptors have no known antigen. Sequencing was performed on CD4+ T cells from PBMCs, cultured in vitro. The receptor source for this set is a human donor in good health.

The gene calls are TRBV19 and TRBJ1-4; D is uncertain. The V gene's germline CDR1 is LNHDA and CDR2 SQIVND (reference sequence). V was cut by 3 bases and J by 7 bases, with 6 bases left in between. This CDR3 comprises 12 residues. CDR3 loop: CASSIWGEKLFF. CDR3 nucleotide sequence: TGTGCCAGTAGTATTTGGGGTGAAAAACTGTTTTTT. The whole variable domain, remainder taken from reference TRBV19 and TRBJ1-4, is DGGITQSPKYLFRKEGQNVTLSCEQNLNHDAMYWYRQDPGQGLRLIYYSQIVNDFQKGDIAEGYSVSREKKESFPLTVTSAQKNPTAFYLCASSIWGEKLFFGSGTQLSVL.

The chain links TRBV6-5 to TRBJ2-7; D remains unclear. With 8 bases removed from V and 3 bases from J, the gap between germline ends came to 17 bases. The CDR3 sequence is 14 residues long. CDR1 MNHEY and CDR2 SVGAGI come from the germline V gene. CDR3 loop: CASFRAIPFYEQYF. The CDR3, as DNA: TGTGCCAGCTTTCGAGCGATACCGTTCTACGAGCAGTACTTC.

The table lists this clone with a few counts. The chain combines TRBV5-3 with TRBJ2-3; 12 bases map to TRBD2. TRBV5-3 is identified as an open reading frame with a role that is uncertain. The length of the CDR3 is 20 residues. J lost 1 base, V lost 5 bases, and 17 bases had no gene match. This CDR3 is CARRTGGRLAGGSGTDTQYF. CDR3 DNA sequence: TGTGCCAGAAGAACTGGGGGTCGGCTAGCGGGAGGGAGTGGCACAGATACGCAGTATTTT.

There are a few counts of this clone. CDR3 bases: TGTGCCAGCAGCCAGACAGATACGCAGTATTTT. This sequence encodes CASSQTDTQYF. The rearrangement uses TRBV3-1 (or the pseudogene TRBV3-2) and TRBJ2-3; D remains unclear. The CDR3 length is 11 residues. V gave up 3 bases and J gave up 3 bases, with 1 base separating them. From germline, CDR1 is LGHDT and CDR2 YNNKEL (reference sequence).

The chain has TRBV5-1 and TRBJ1-2; TRBD1 is a possible D gene (5 bases). V lost 6 bases and J lost 2, with 14 bases in between. The CDR3 is made up of 14 amino acids. In germline, CDR1 is SGHRS, CDR2 YFSETQ. As DNA, the CDR3 is TGCGCCAGCACCTCCCCGGGGGGGAACTATGGCTACACCTTC. Translated: CASTSPGGNYGYTF.

J is TRBJ1-2 and V is TRBV29-1; D is possibly TRBD1 (6 bases). V dropped 6 bases and J dropped 8 bases, with 19 bases sitting between them. CDR3 size: 13 residues. CDR1 SQVTM and CDR2 ANQGSEA come from the germline V gene. CDR3 loop: CSVGDTAKAGYTF. CDR3 DNA sequence: TGCAGCGTAGGGGACACCGCGAAAGCGGGCTACACCTTC.

This clone occurred a few times. V and J are TRBV14 and TRBJ1-1, with D tentatively TRBD1 (6 bases). The CDR3 is 13 amino acids. V was shortened by 4 bases and J by 3 bases, with 9 bases between the two germline ends. Germline V gene data show CDR1 as SGHDN and CDR2 as FVKESK. The CDR3 sequence is CASSRDRYTEAFF. The CDR3 DNA follows: TGTGCCAGCAGCCGAGACAGGTACACTGAAGCTTTCTTT.

The chain is built from TRBV3-1 (or the pseudogene TRBV3-2) and TRBJ1-6; D may be TRBD1 (5 bases). V was clipped by 0 bases and J by 7 bases, with 13 bases between them. This CDR3 has 16 residues. The V gene's germline CDR1 is LGHDT and CDR2 YNNKEL (reference sequence). CDR3 bases: TGTGCCAGCAGCCAAGATTTGGGGGTCTCGAATTCACCCCTCCACTTT. It yields the protein CASSQDLGVSNSPLHF.

This clone appeared once. The V call is TRBV29-1, the J call TRBJ2-4, with D possibly TRBD1 on 5 matching bases. Deletions cut 4 bases from V and 1 base from J, with 11 bases between. The V gene's germline CDR1 is SQVTM and CDR2 ANQGSEA. The CDR3 runs to 14 residues. The CDR3 sequence: CSVVGVNAKNIQYF. The CDR3 nucleotides read TGCAGCGTTGTAGGGGTCAATGCCAAAAACATTCAGTACTTC.

In its sample, this clone was seen a few times. The chain couples TRBV5-1 to TRBJ1-5; 7 positions match TRBD1. The CDR3 is 18 residues long. Trimming removed 0 bases from V and 7 bases from J; junction bases left unmatched: 16. Per germline, CDR1 SGHRS and CDR2 YFSETQ. In nucleotides, the CDR3 is TGCGCCAGCAGCTTGGCCCCCGGTTCAGGGGGGGTTGACCAGCCCCAGCATTTT. Protein: CASSLAPGSGGVDQPQHF.

This chain links TRBV29-1 with TRBJ1-1, with a weak D call TRBD1 (6 bases). Between the trimmed V and J ends, which lost 6 bases and 2 bases, there was a span of 13 bases. This CDR3 comprises 13 residues. Germline V gene sequence: CDR1 SQVTM, CDR2 ANQGSEA. Here the CDR3 reads CSVGEGTNTEAFF. Written as DNA, the CDR3 is TGCAGCGTCGGAGAGGGGACAAACACTGAAGCTTTCTTT.

The chain employs TRBV9 and TRBJ2-3, with unresolved D. The V end was cut by 2 bases, the J end by 1 base, with 8 bases between. The CDR3 is made up of 14 amino acids. CDR1 and CDR2 (germline): SGDLS, YYNGEE. As DNA, the CDR3 is TGTGCCAGCAGCGTCATAACTGGCACAGATACGCAGTATTTT. Translating gives CASSVITGTDTQYF.

The chain joins TRBV10-3 to TRBJ2-7; D may be TRBD1 (5 bases). The V gene's germline CDR1 is ENHRY and CDR2 SYGVKD. Trimming pared 2 bases from V and 5 bases from J, leaving 7 bases between. CDR3 length: 12 amino acids. The CDR3 nucleotides are TGTGCCATCAGTGAGGACAGCCACGAGCAGTACTTC. As protein: CAISEDSHEQYF.